These 2 T cell receptor beta chains originate from one sample sequenced in a study of response to subunit inactivated influenza vaccine. From the RT-PCR reads, TCRdb called clonotypes with MiXCR, one entry per CDR3 protein. The sample records over 800,000 distinct CDR3 sequences, around 20% being singletons. Source: PBMCs from blood, taken 5 to 6 days after vaccination. The receptors originated from a man aged 50-59 years who received an inactivated influenza vaccine.

The genes are TRBV7-2 and TRBJ1-5, with TRBD1 matching 8 bases. The V gene end was trimmed by 3 bases and the J gene end by 6 bases; junction bases not matched to a gene: 4. Germline V gives CDR1 SGHTA, CDR2 FQGNSA. The CDR3 loop spans 14 amino acids. Here the CDR3 reads CASSFDRGSQPQHF. DNA of the CDR3: TGTGCCAGCAGCTTTGACAGGGGTAGTCAGCCCCAGCATTTT.

The chain combines TRBV12-3 or TRBV12-4 with TRBJ2-7; 7 bases align to TRBD2. Trimming cost V 6 bases and J 2 bases; bases outside gene matches: 10. This CDR3 region has 15 residues. CDR3 sequence: CASSDPLAAPYEQYF. CDR3 nucleotides: TGTGCCAGCAGCGACCCCCTAGCGGCCCCCTACGAGCAGTACTTC.